This T cell receptor beta chain was recorded in a study of cytomegalovirus exposure and HLA in healthy donors. Study outcomes and limitations: Beyond CMV serostatus, there was no information to go on about immune exposure.

Researchers ran the PCR with 60 Vbeta and 13 Jbeta primers. Only in-frame clones appear in the TCRdb table, and some are missing; sequencing was by immunoSEQ multiplex PCR. This table has almost 200,000 clones, almost 85% appearing once. The CDR3 runs 16 residues. With V trimmed by 6 bases and J by 4 bases, 8 bases remained unmatched. The germline V gene has CDR1 MNHNY and CDR2 SVGAGI (reference sequence). To note about this clone: What it binds is unknown.

This TCR was recovered from a woman between 50 and 59 years old in good health and CMV-seronegative. This chain uses TRBV6-6 with TRBJ2-1; 11 bases match TRBD2. The specimen was PBMCs. The chain's CDR3 is CASRAGTSGTYNEQFF. The DNA for the CDR3 is TGTGCCAGCAGAGCCGGGACTAGCGGTACTTACAATGAGCAGTTCTTC.